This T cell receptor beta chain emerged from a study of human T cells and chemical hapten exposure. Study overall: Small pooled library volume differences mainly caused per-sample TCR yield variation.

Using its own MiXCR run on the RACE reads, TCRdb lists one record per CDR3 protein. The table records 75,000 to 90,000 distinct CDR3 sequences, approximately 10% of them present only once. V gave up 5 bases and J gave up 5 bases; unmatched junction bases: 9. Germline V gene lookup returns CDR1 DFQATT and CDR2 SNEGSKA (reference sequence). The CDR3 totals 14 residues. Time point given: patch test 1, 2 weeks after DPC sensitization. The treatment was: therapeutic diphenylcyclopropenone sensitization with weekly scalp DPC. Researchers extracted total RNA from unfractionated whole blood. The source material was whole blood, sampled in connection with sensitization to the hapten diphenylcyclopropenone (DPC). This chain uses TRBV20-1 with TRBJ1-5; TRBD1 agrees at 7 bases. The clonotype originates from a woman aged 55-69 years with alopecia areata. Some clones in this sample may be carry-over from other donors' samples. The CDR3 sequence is CSAPQGGLYQPQHF. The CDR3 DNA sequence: TGCAGTGCTCCCCAGGGGGGACTTTATCAGCCCCAGCATTTT.